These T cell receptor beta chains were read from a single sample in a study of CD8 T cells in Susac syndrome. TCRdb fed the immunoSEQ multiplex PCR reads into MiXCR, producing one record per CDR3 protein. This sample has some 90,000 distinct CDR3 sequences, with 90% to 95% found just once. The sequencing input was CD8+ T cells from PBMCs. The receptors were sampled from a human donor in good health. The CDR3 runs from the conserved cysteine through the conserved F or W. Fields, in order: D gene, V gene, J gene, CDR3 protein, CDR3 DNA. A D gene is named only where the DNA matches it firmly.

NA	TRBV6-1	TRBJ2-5	CASSVDIGETQYF	TGTGCCAGCAGTGTGGACATCGGAGAGACCCAGTACTTC
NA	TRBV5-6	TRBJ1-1	CASSLGQLPNTEAFF	TGTGCCAGCAGCTTGGGTCAGCTCCCGAACACTGAAGCTTTCTTT
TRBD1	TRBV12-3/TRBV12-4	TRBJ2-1	CASSSTGTVSSYNEQFF	TGTGCCAGCAGTTCGACCGGGACAGTGAGCTCCTACAATGAGCAGTTCTTC
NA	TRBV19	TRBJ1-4	CASSIGGEDEKLFF	TGTGCCAGTAGTATCGGAGGGGAAGATGAAAAACTGTTTTTT
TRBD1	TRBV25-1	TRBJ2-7	CASSEDRRYVGQYF	TGTGCCAGCAGTGAGGACAGGAGGTACGTCGGGCAGTACTTC
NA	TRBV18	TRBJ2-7	CASSPEVQLFYEQYF	TGTGCCAGCTCACCAGAGGTTCAGCTCTTCTACGAGCAGTACTTC
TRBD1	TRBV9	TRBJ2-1	CASSVQGAGNEQFF	TGTGCCAGCAGCGTACAGGGGGCAGGGAATGAGCAGTTCTTC
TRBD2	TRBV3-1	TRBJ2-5	CASSQRPSRLAGLQETQYF	TGTGCCAGCAGCCAGCGCCCAAGTCGACTAGCGGGGCTCCAAGAGACCCAGTACTTC
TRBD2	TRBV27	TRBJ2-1	CASSLGVVAGGDEQFF	TGTGCCAGCAGTTTAGGGGTAGTAGCGGGGGGCGATGAGCAGTTCTTC
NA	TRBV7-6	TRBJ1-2	CASSAGGPGSYGYTF	TGTGCCAGCAGCGCGGGGGGTCCCGGGTCCTATGGCTACACCTTC
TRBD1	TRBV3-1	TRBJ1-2	CASSVRDRGHYGYTF	TGTGCCAGCAGCGTTAGGGACAGGGGCCACTATGGCTACACCTTC
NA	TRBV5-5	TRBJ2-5	CASSGTRQTQYF	TGTGCCAGCAGTGGGACTCGCCAGACCCAGTACTTC
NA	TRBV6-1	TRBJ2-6	CASSEEGAGANVLTF	TGTGCCAGCAGTGAAGAGGGGGCTGGGGCCAACGTCCTGACTTTC